There are many counts of the clone carrying this T cell receptor beta chain. The sample is drawn from a study of blood T cell repertoires in COVID-19. Some clones are missing from TCRdb's copy, which holds only in-frame ones; the method was immunoSEQ multiplex PCR. The data hold just over 75,000 clones, with around 80% observed a single time. The CDR3 sequence is 19 residues long. Per germline, CDR1 MNHEY and CDR2 SVGEGT. The V segment lost 2 bases and the J segment 1 base; nucleotides outside the gene matches: 5. V gene TRBV6-2 or TRBV6-3 combines with J gene TRBJ2-2, with 15 positions matching TRBD2. The material sequenced was peripheral blood. The clonotype comes from a man aged 60 to 69 with active or convalescent COVID-19. The CDR3 sequence: CASSYSGLAGGMNTGELFF. The CDR3 region has the DNA TGTGCCAGCAGTTACAGCGGACTAGCGGGGGGGATGAACACCGGGGAGCTGTTTTTT.